Listed below are T cell receptor beta chains from one sample, sequenced in a study of blood T cell repertoires in COVID-19. The method was immunoSEQ multiplex PCR; TCRdb's version includes in-frame clones alone and lacks a portion of them. Here the sample spans a few hundred thousand clones, more than 70% being singletons. Sequenced sample: PBMCs or T cells enriched from blood (not recorded which). These receptors were taken from a man in his thirties or forties who had recovered from COVID-19. CDR3s include the opening cysteine and the closing phenylalanine or tryptophan. The D gene is left open where the match is weak. Part of the rows lack a size; the others show once, few, many or a class for expanded clones.

size | D | J | V | DNA | CDR3
. | TRBD1 | TRBJ2-1 | TRBV9 | TGTGCCAGCAGCGGGGGACAGGGAAGCTACAATGAGCAGTTCTTC | CASSGGQGSYNEQFF
once | . | TRBJ1-5 | TRBV7-8 | TGTGCCAGCAGCTTCGAGGGGTCGAGGGGGCAGCCCCAGCATTTT | CASSFEGSRGQPQHF
. | . | TRBJ2-1 | TRBV24-1 | TGTGCCACCAGTGAGAGCGGCGGAAGCTCCTACAATGAGCAGTTCTTC | CATSESGGSSYNEQFF
. | TRBD2 | TRBJ2-2 | TRBV2 | TGTGCCAGCAGTGAAACACTAGCGGGGAACACCGGGGAGCTGTTTTTT | CASSETLAGNTGELFF
. | TRBD1 | TRBJ1-5 | TRBV5-1 | TGCGCCTCAGCAACGGGACAGGGGGATCAGCCCCAGCATTTT | CASATGQGDQPQHF
. | . | TRBJ1-2 | TRBV10-3 | TGTGCCATCAGTGAGTCGCTACCCGCTAACTATGGCTACACCTTC | CAISESLPANYGYTF
. | TRBD1 | TRBJ2-6 | TRBV6-5 | TGTGCCAGCGGGGACAGGGTCTCTGGGGCCAACGTCCTGACTTTC | CASGDRVSGANVLTF
. | . | TRBJ2-1 | TRBV5-1 | TGCGCCAGCAGCTTCTGGCCGGGATCCTACAATGAGCAGTTCTTC | CASSFWPGSYNEQFF
. | . | TRBJ1-2 | TRBV27 | TGTGCCAGCGCGATTGGGGGGATCGGCTATGGCTACACCTTC | CASAIGGIGYGYTF
once | TRBD1 | TRBJ1-2 | TRBV19 | TGTGCCAGTACCGACGACAGGGGCTTGTATGGCTACACCTTC | CASTDDRGLYGYTF
. | . | TRBJ1-2 | TRBV10-1 | TGCGCCAGCAGCGAGCGTCCCAACTATGGCTACACCTTC | CASSERPNYGYTF
. | TRBD1 | TRBJ1-4 | TRBV29-1 | TGCAGCGTCCTGGACAGGGACGAAAAACTGTTTTTT | CSVLDRDEKLFF
. | TRBD1 | TRBJ1-1 | TRBV30 | TGTGCCTCCAGGACCGGACAGGGTCGTGCTGAAGCTTTCTTT | CASRTGQGRAEAFF
. | TRBD2 | TRBJ2-7 | TRBV5-4 | TGTGCCAGCAGCTCGGCGGGGGGACCCTACGAGCAGTACTTC | CASSSAGGPYEQYF
. | . | TRBJ1-4 | TRBV7-2 | TGTGCCAGCAGCTCGCGGGCCCCGTTAGAAAAACTGTTTTTT | CASSSRAPLEKLFF
. | . | TRBJ1-1 | TRBV5-8 | TGTGCCAGCAGCGAGATGGGCGTTGGGTCGAACACTGAAGCTTTCTTT | CASSEMGVGSNTEAFF
. | TRBD1 | TRBJ2-3 | TRBV4-1 | TGCGCCAGCAGCCAACAGGGGGCAAACACAGATACGCAGTATTTT | CASSQQGANTDTQYF
once | . | TRBJ1-2 | TRBV19 | TGTGCCAGTAGTATAAGGCAGGGAAAATATGGCTACACCTTC | CASSIRQGKYGYTF
. | TRBD1 | TRBJ2-5 | TRBV4-2 | TGTGCCAGCAGCCTACTGAGGGACAGGGTGGAGACCCAGTACTTC | CASSLLRDRVETQYF
. | TRBD1 | TRBJ2-3 | TRBV12-5 | TGTGCTAGTGGAAATGGACAGGGGCAAGGTACGCAGTATTTT | CASGNGQGQGTQYF
. | TRBD1 | TRBJ1-5 | TRBV5-1 | TGCGCCACCGTAGACAGGGGAGGGCAGCCCCAGCATTTT | CATVDRGGQPQHF
. | TRBD1 | TRBJ1-1 | TRBV5-3 | TGTGCCAGAAGCCAGGCACCTGGGACAGGTTCTCGGGGCACTGAAGCTTTCTTT | CARSQAPGTGSRGTEAFF
. | . | TRBJ2-7 | TRBV10-3 | TGTGCCATCAGTGAGCCTCAGTCCTACGAGCAGTACTTC | CAISEPQSYEQYF
. | TRBD2 | TRBJ2-1 | TRBV2 | TGTGCCAGGGGACTAGCGGGAAGCTCCTACAATGAGCAGTTCTTC | CARGLAGSSYNEQFF
. | TRBD2 | TRBJ2-3 | TRBV2 | TGTGCCAGCCAACTAGCGGGGGGGCCAGATACGCAGTATTTT | CASQLAGGPDTQYF
. | . | TRBJ1-3 | TRBV18 | TGTGCCACCCAACAAACCTCTGGAAACACCATATATTTT | CATQQTSGNTIYF
few | . | TRBJ1-6 | TRBV6-5 | TGTGCCAGCAGGGACATTGGCAGTTCACCCCTCCACTTT | CASRDIGSSPLHF
. | . | TRBJ1-2 | TRBV5-1 | TGCGCCAGCAGCCCATGGATGGACAGAGCGGTAGCCTTC | CASSPWMDRAVAF
. | . | TRBJ1-6 | TRBV6-5 | TGTGCCAGCAGATCCACAGGAGCAAGGAATTCACCCCTCCACTTT | CASRSTGARNSPLHF
. | TRBD2 | TRBJ2-3 | TRBV2 | TGTGCCAGTAGCGGGGGGGGAACAGATACGCAGTATTTT | CASSGGGTDTQYF
. | TRBD2 | TRBJ2-5 | TRBV10-3 | TGTGCCATCAGTGAGTTAGCGGGGAACAGGGAGACCCAGTACTTC | CAISELAGNRETQYF
. | . | TRBJ2-7 | TRBV4-2 | TGTGCCAGCAGCCACCCTTCCTCCTACGAGCAGTACTTC | CASSHPSSYEQYF
. | TRBD2 | TRBJ2-1 | TRBV12-3/TRBV12-4 | TGTGCCACCCGGACTAGCGGGGGTAATGAGCAGTTCTTC | CATRTSGGNEQFF
. | TRBD1 | TRBJ1-3 | TRBV6-5 | TGTGCCAGCAGGAGGGGACAGGGAGCAAACACCATATATTTT | CASRRGQGANTIYF
. | . | TRBJ1-1 | TRBV7-9 | TGTGCCAGCAGCTCGGGCCTCCGGGGGAGAACTGAAGCTTTCTTT | CASSSGLRGRTEAFF
. | TRBD2 | TRBJ2-5 | TRBV6-5 | TGTGCCAGCAGTTCCCTTATAGCGGGGGGACAAGAGACCCAGTACTTC | CASSSLIAGGQETQYF
. | . | TRBJ1-1 | TRBV11-2 | TGTGCCAGCAGCTTTGCAGGCGGGGGCACTGAAGCTTTCTTT | CASSFAGGGTEAFF
. | TRBD1 | TRBJ1-4 | TRBV18 | TGTGCCAGCACTCTGACCGGGACAGGGGATGAAAAACTGTTTTTT | CASTLTGTGDEKLFF
. | . | TRBJ2-1 | TRBV6-4 | TGTGCCAGCAGTCCCGGGACAGTTCCTGGGGGGTACAATGAGCAGTTCTTC | CASSPGTVPGGYNEQFF
. | . | TRBJ1-5 | TRBV30 | TGTGCCTGGAGTCTAAGCGGGGGGTTCATGGATCAGCCCCAGCATTTT | CAWSLSGGFMDQPQHF
. | . | TRBJ1-6 | TRBV5-6 | TGTGCCAGCGGCGCGGGAGGGCTGGGCTCCTATAATTCACCCCTCCACTTT | CASGAGGLGSYNSPLHF
. | . | TRBJ1-4 | TRBV7-9 | TGTGCCAGCAGCCGCGCAATCACAACTAATGAAAAACTGTTTTTT | CASSRAITTNEKLFF
. | TRBD1 | TRBJ1-2 | TRBV19 | TGTGCCAGTAGTAGCTCCGTACAGGGGGTGGCTAACTATGGCTACACCTTC | CASSSSVQGVANYGYTF
. | TRBD1 | TRBJ2-7 | TRBV6-1 | TGTGCCAGCAGTGAAAGCGGGACAGGGCCGTGGGAGCAGTACTTC | CASSESGTGPWEQYF
. | . | TRBJ1-2 | TRBV5-6 | TGTGCCAGCAGCACGCCCGGGTATGGCTACACCTTC | CASSTPGYGYTF
few | TRBD1 | TRBJ1-2 | TRBV4-1 | TGCGCCAGCAGCCAGTCCGTGACAGGGTATGGCTACACCTTC | CASSQSVTGYGYTF
once | . | TRBJ2-2 | TRBV7-3 | TGTGCCAGTTCGCGGGACAGAGCAACGAACACCGGGGAGCTGTTTTTT | CASSRDRATNTGELFF
. | TRBD1 | TRBJ2-3 | TRBV10-3 | TGTGCCATCAGCACGGACAGGGAATCGGATACGCAGTATTTT | CAISTDRESDTQYF